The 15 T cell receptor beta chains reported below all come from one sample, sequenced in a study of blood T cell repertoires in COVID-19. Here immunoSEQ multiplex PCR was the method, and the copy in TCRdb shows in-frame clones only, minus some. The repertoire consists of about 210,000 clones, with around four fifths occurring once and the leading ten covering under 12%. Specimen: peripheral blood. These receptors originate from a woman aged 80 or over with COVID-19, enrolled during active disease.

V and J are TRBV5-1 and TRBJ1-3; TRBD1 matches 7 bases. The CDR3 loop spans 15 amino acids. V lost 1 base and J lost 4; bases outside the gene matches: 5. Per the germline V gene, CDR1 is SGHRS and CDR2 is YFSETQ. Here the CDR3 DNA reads TGCGCCAGCAGCTTGTCGACAGGGCTCGGAAACACCATATATTTT. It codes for CASSLSTGLGNTIYF.

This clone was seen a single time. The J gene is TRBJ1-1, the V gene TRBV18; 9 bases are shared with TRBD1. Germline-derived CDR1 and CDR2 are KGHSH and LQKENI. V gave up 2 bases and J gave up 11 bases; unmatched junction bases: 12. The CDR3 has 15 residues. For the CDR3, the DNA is TGTGCCAGCTCACCAGGGACAGGGCTTACGGTCGTGGCTTTCTTT. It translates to CASSPGTGLTVVAFF.

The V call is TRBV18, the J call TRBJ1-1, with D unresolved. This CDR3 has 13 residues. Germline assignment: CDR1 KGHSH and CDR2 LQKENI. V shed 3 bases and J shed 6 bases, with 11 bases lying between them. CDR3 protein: CASSPIAGAEAFF. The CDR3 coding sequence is TGTGCCAGCTCACCCATTGCCGGGGCTGAAGCTTTCTTT.

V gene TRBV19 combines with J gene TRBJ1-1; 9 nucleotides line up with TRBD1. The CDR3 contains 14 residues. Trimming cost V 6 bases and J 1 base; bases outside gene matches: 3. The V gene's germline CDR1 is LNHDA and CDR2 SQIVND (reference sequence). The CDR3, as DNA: TGTGCCAGTAGACTGGACAGGGGGAACACTGAAGCTTTCTTT. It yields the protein CASRLDRGNTEAFF.

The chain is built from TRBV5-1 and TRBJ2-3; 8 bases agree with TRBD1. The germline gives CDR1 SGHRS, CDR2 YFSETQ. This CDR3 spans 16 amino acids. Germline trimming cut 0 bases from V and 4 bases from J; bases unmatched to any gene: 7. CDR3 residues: CASSLASGGVADTQYF. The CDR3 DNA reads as TGCGCCAGCAGCTTGGCCTCAGGGGGCGTGGCAGATACGCAGTATTTT.

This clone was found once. The DNA for the CDR3 is TGTGCCATCAGTGCAAGGCAGGGCCAGCCCCAGCATTTT. Protein product: CAISARQGQPQHF. V is TRBV10-3 and J is TRBJ1-5, with a possible D match to TRBD1 (5 bases). The germline V and J ends were trimmed by 4 bases and 7 bases, with 11 bases remaining between them. This CDR3 contains 13 residues. The germline V gene encodes CDR1 ENHRY and CDR2 SYGVKD.

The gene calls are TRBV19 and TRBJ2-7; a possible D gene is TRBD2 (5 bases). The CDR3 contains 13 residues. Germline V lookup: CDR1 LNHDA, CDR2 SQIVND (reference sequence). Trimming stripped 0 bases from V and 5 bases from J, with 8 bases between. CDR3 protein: CASSIDGVHEQYF. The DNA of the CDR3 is TGTGCCAGTAGTATAGACGGGGTACACGAGCAGTACTTC. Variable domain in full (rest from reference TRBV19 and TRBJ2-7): DGGITQSPKYLFRKEGQNVTLSCEQNLNHDAMYWYRQDPGQGLRLIYYSQIVNDFQKGDIAEGYSVSREKKESFPLTVTSAQKNPTAFYLCASSIDGVHEQYFGPGTRLTVT.

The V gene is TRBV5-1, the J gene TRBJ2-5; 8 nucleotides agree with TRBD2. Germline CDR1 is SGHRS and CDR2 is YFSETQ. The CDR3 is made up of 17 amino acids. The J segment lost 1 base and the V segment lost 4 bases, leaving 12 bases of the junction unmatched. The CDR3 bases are TGCGCCAGCAGCCTCGGGGCTGCGGGGGGACCCCAAGAGACCCAGTACTTC. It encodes CASSLGAAGGPQETQYF.

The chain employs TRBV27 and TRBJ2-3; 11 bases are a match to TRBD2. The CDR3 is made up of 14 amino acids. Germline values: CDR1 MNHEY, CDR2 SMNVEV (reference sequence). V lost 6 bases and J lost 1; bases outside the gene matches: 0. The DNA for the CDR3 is TGTGCCAGCAGGGGACTAGCGGGCACAGATACGCAGTATTTT. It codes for CASRGLAGTDTQYF.

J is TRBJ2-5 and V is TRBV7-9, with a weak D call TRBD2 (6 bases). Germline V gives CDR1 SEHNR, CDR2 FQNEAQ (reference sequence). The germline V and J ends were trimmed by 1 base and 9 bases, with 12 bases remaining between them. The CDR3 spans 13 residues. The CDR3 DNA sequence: TGTGCCAGCAGCTTAGGGCACTCGGGGGCCCAGTACTTC. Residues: CASSLGHSGAQYF.

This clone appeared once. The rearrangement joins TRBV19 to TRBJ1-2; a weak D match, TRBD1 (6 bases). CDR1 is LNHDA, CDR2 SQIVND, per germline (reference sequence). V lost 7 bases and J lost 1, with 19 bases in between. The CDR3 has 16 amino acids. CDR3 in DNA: TGTGCCAGTACCCGAACAGGGCTTCTGGTTAACTATGGCTACACCTTC. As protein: CASTRTGLLVNYGYTF.

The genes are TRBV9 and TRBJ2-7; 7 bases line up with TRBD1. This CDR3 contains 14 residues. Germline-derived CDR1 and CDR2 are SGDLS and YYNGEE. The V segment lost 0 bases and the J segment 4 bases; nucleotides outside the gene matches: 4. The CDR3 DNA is TGTGCCAGCAGCGTAGGTCAGGGGGTATACGAGCAGTACTTC. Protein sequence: CASSVGQGVYEQYF.

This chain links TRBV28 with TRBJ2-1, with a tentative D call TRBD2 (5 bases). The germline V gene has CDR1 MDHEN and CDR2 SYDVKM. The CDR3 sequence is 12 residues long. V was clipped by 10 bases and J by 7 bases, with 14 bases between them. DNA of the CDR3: TGTGCCACCCGTGAGGGCATGAATGAGCAGTTCTTC. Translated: CATREGMNEQFF.

The DNA of the CDR3 is TGTGCCAGCAGCCCGCGGGACAGGGGCATGAACACTGAAGCTTTCTTT. This translates into CASSPRDRGMNTEAFF. The chain has TRBV3-1 (or the pseudogene TRBV3-2) and TRBJ1-1; 10 nucleotides agree with TRBD1. CDR3 size: 16 residues. With V trimmed by 4 bases and J by 0 bases, 5 bases remained unmatched. Germline loops: CDR1 LGHDT, CDR2 YNNKEL (reference sequence).

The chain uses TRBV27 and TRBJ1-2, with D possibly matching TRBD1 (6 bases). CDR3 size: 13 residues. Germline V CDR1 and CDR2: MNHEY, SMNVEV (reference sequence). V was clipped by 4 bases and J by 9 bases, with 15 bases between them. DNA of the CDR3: TGTGCCAGCAGTTATTCGGACAGAATTAGCTACACCTTC. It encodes CASSYSDRISYTF.